This T cell receptor beta chain is from a study of T cell repertoires in cytomegalovirus infection. The wider study: Used in the study were CMV epitopes, some recently identified and HLA-C-restricted, others well-studied and HLA-B-restricted. From public TCR beta signatures came an indication of both CMV infection and matching HLA type.

General study results and limits: CMV carriers having the relevant HLA were flagged by cumulative public TCR beta family frequency. CMV-specific HLA-C-restricted TCR beta clonotypes dominated the ex vivo response.

As to this clonotype: Its specificity is not known. Because the CDR3's place on the DNA is in doubt, the DNA is left out and the CDR3 is given as listed by TCRdb.

The CDR3 spans 13 residues, counting both ends. Germline CDR1 reads GTSNPN; CDR2 reads SVGIG (reference sequence). TCRdb reprocessed the reads with MiXCR, giving one entry per CDR3 protein. The sample records 350,000 to 400,000 distinct CDR3 sequences, roughly 34% being singletons. This receptor was taken from a human donor in good health (CMV status not recorded). Some clones in this sample may be carry-over from other donors' samples. Sequenced here: cultured PBMCs, sampled from culture after CMV antigen stimulation. The rearrangement uses TRBV30 and TRBJ1-1; the tabulated D call, TRBD1, remains unverified against the DNA. The CDR3: CAWSMAASGPAFF.